What follows describes a single T cell receptor beta chain. Vbeta (60) and Jbeta (13) primers were used in the PCR. Generated by immunoSEQ multiplex PCR, the TCRdb table keeps only in-frame clones and is missing some. Seen here are some 110,000 clones, approximately 80% observed once, and the top ten hold approximately 0.9%. This sample is part of a study of cytomegalovirus exposure and HLA in healthy donors. The CDR3 is 12 residues long. J gave up 8 bases and V 5 bases, and 5 bases lay outside the gene matches. The germline V gene has CDR1 WNHNN and CDR2 SYGVQD (reference sequence). The sequence was obtained from a woman between 25 and 40 years old in good health and CMV-seronegative. Sequenced material: PBMCs. The chain has TRBV10-1 and TRBJ1-1; TRBD1 aligns across 7 bases. DNA of the CDR3: TGCGCCAGCAGTTCTAGGACAGGAGAAGCTTTCTTT. The encoded protein is CASSSRTGEAFF.